The 32 T cell receptor beta chains presented below share a single source sample, sequenced in a study of blood T cell repertoires in COVID-19. The data were produced by immunoSEQ multiplex PCR, yet TCRdb's version contains in-frame clones alone and is incomplete. The data show hundreds of thousands of clones, 80% to 90% seen once. Sequenced input: PBMCs or T cells enriched from blood (not recorded which). The receptors come from a man between 18 and 29 years old who had recovered from COVID-19.

The V and J genes are TRBV18 and TRBJ1-5, with 7 bases that match TRBD1. The germline V gene has CDR1 KGHSH and CDR2 LQKENI. The junction had 2 bases not matched to a gene; V was cut back by 5 bases and J by 4 bases. CDR3 length: 13 amino acids. DNA of the CDR3: TGTGCCAGCTCAACGACAGGGAATCAGCCCCAGCATTTT. Translating it yields CASSTTGNQPQHF.

The chain has TRBV21-1 and TRBJ2-1; TRBD2, the table's D call, lacks a check against the DNA. TRBV21-1 is a recognized pseudogene. The CDR3 totals 13 residues. The CDR3 nucleotides are TGTGCCAGCAGCATACTGACTCACAATGAGCAGTTCTTC. This sequence encodes CASSILTHNEQFF.

V gene TRBV28 combines with J gene TRBJ2-3; the D gene is possibly TRBD1 (7 bases). CDR1 is MDHEN and CDR2 is SYDVKM in the germline V gene. The CDR3 runs to 14 residues. V was pared by 5 bases and J by 6 bases, with 15 bases between. This chain's CDR3 is CASSKGGGRDTQYF. CDR3 coding DNA: TGTGCCAGCAGTAAAGGAGGGGGCAGGGATACGCAGTATTTT.

CDR3 nucleotide sequence: TGTGCCAGCTCACCCCAGGTGAACACTGAAGCTTTCTTT. Its protein is CASSPQVNTEAFF. The chain uses TRBV18 and TRBJ1-1; the D is unclear. Germline-derived CDR1 and CDR2 are KGHSH and LQKENI. V was shortened by 3 bases and J by 0 bases, with 5 bases between the two germline ends. This CDR3 spans 13 amino acids.

As to this clone: Other DNA sequences in the same sample also yield this CDR3. CDR3 coding DNA: TGTGCCAGCAGTTACTCGAGAGGTTCCTACGAGCAGTACTTC. As protein: CASSYSRGSYEQYF. V and J are TRBV6-5 and TRBJ2-7; D gene ambiguous. The germline V and J ends were trimmed by 0 bases and 1 base, with 7 bases remaining between them. The germline V gene has CDR1 MNHEY and CDR2 SVGAGI. CDR3 length equals 14 residues.

This sequence joins TRBV28 and TRBJ1-1; no definite D call. The CDR3 runs to 14 residues. Trimming took off 2 bases at V and 3 bases at J, with 10 bases between the two ends. Germline assignment: CDR1 MDHEN and CDR2 SYDVKM. The CDR3 region is CASSLGSRYTEAFF. The CDR3 nucleotides are TGTGCCAGCAGTTTAGGTAGCCGGTACACTGAAGCTTTCTTT.

The CDR3 coding sequence is TGTGCCAGCAGTTGGGCCGGGACAGGAGCTTTCGGAAACACCATATATTTT. Encoded protein: CASSWAGTGAFGNTIYF. V usage is TRBV6-2 or TRBV6-3 and J usage is TRBJ1-3, with 8 bases identical to TRBD1. Losses at the gene ends were 4 bases for V and 4 bases for J; bases not matched to a gene: 12. Germline-derived CDR1 and CDR2 are MNHEY and SVGEGT. The CDR3 is 17 amino acids.

The V gene is TRBV15, the J gene TRBJ2-5; no firm D call. V lost 1 base to trimming and J lost 1 base, with 7 bases between them. The CDR3 length is 14 residues. The germline gives CDR1 LNHNV, CDR2 YYDKDF (reference sequence). CDR3 protein: CATSRGAAQETQYF. CDR3 bases: TGTGCCACCAGCAGAGGGGCAGCCCAAGAGACCCAGTACTTC.

V gene TRBV3-1 (or the pseudogene TRBV3-2) combines with J gene TRBJ2-1; 8 nucleotides align to TRBD1. Losses at the gene ends were 4 bases for V and 6 bases for J; bases not matched to a gene: 5. CDR1 is LGHDT, CDR2 YNNKEL, per germline (reference sequence). The CDR3 spans 14 residues. DNA of the CDR3: TGTGCCAGCAGCCCCCGGGACAGGACCAATGAGCAGTTCTTC. Translation: CASSPRDRTNEQFF.

This chain connects TRBV28 to TRBJ2-7, with D perhaps matching TRBD1 (5 bases). The CDR3 spans 11 residues. Trimming removed 7 bases from V and 5 bases from J, with 9 bases in between. CDR1 MDHEN and CDR2 SYDVKM come from the germline V gene. CDR3 coding DNA: TGTGCCAGCACCTCGACAGACGAGCAGTACTTC. Encoded protein: CASTSTDEQYF.

The chain combines TRBV6-1 with TRBJ1-2, with D perhaps TRBD1 (6 bases). The CDR3 is 14 residues long. CDR1 MNHNS and CDR2 SASEGT come from the germline V gene. Trimming took off 2 bases at V and 10 bases at J, with 17 bases between the two ends. CDR3 sequence reads: CASSEWGTPYHYTF. The CDR3 coding sequence is TGTGCCAGCAGTGAATGGGGGACACCCTACCACTACACCTTC.

V is TRBV9 and J is TRBJ1-6; D not certain. Per germline, CDR1 SGDLS and CDR2 YYNGEE. The CDR3 runs to 14 residues. Trimming took off 2 bases at V and 9 bases at J, with 12 bases between the two ends. The CDR3: CASSVEDSGSPLHF. As DNA, the CDR3 is TGTGCCAGCAGCGTTGAGGATTCGGGTTCACCCCTCCACTTT.

In its sample, this clone was seen once. The genes are TRBV14 and TRBJ2-1, with D possibly TRBD2 on 6 matching bases. V was shortened by 2 bases and J by 4 bases, with 15 bases between the two germline ends. Germline values: CDR1 SGHDN, CDR2 FVKESK. The CDR3 covers 16 residues. CDR3: CASSQFPGVKYNEQFF. CDR3 in DNA: TGTGCCAGCAGCCAATTTCCGGGAGTTAAATACAATGAGCAGTTCTTC.

This chain uses TRBV6-2 or TRBV6-3 with TRBJ1-1; D is ambiguous. CDR1 is MNHEY, CDR2 SVGEGT, per germline. The CDR3 contains 13 residues. The germline V and J ends were trimmed by 2 bases and 4 bases, with 8 bases remaining between them. Written as DNA, the CDR3 is TGTGCCAGCAGTTACCAGGCAGGCACTGAAGCTTTCTTT. Amino acid sequence: CASSYQAGTEAFF.

CDR3 bases: TGTGCCACCAGTGATTTGGCCGGTGGAGGCTCTGAGCAGTTCTTC. This encodes CATSDLAGGGSEQFF. The chain carries TRBV24-1 and TRBJ2-1; possible D gene TRBD2, 5 bases. The CDR3 is 15 amino acids. Germline V lookup: CDR1 KGHDR, CDR2 SFDVKD. V lost 0 bases and J 9 bases, leaving 14 bases between the germline ends.

The V gene is TRBV7-6, the J gene TRBJ2-2, with D possibly matching TRBD1 (6 bases). V lost 5 bases and J lost 3, with 10 bases in between. The CDR3 contains 14 residues. The germline gives CDR1 SGHVS, CDR2 FNYEAQ. The CDR3 bases are TGTGCCAGCAGCGCATACAGGGACACCGGGGAGCTGTTTTTT. Translated, it gives CASSAYRDTGELFF.

The V gene is TRBV4-2, the J gene TRBJ2-7; D might be TRBD1 (5 bases). The CDR3 has 17 residues. The ends were cut back, 0 bases at V and 1 base at J, with 16 bases in the middle. Per germline, CDR1 LGHNA and CDR2 YNFKEQ. The CDR3 protein is CASSQDFKGHLSYEQYF. CDR3 sequence (DNA): TGTGCCAGCAGCCAAGATTTCAAGGGGCATCTGTCCTACGAGCAGTACTTC.

This sequence joins TRBV28 and TRBJ2-7, with D unclear. CDR1 is MDHEN, CDR2 SYDVKM, per germline. This CDR3 contains 13 residues. The V end was cut by 6 bases, the J end by 2 bases, with 11 bases between. The CDR3 nucleotides are TGTGCCAGCAGCAGATATGGGCCCTACGAGCAGTACTTC. Protein sequence: CASSRYGPYEQYF.

The CDR3 loop is CASSDLDTFSTDTQYF. CDR3 nucleotides: TGCGCCAGCAGTGATCTGGACACCTTTAGCACAGATACGCAGTATTTT. The chain joins TRBV10-2 to TRBJ2-3; a weak D match, TRBD1 (5 bases). The CDR3 loop spans 16 amino acids. V shed 3 bases and J shed 0 bases, with 13 bases lying between them. CDR1 and CDR2 (germline): WSHSY, SAAADI.

The gene calls are TRBV6-5 and TRBJ1-4, with D maybe TRBD1 (5 bases). CDR1 and CDR2 from the germline V gene are MNHEY and SVGAGI. The CDR3 loop spans 14 amino acids. Trimming took 2 bases from V and 7 from J, leaving 11 bases between them. CDR3 coding DNA: TGTGCCAGCAGTTACGGGGCAACCGCTGAAAAACTGTTTTTT. Residues: CASSYGATAEKLFF.

The rearrangement links TRBV5-4 to TRBJ2-3, with 12 bases fitting TRBD2. The CDR3 length is 18 residues. Per the germline V gene, CDR1 is SGHNT and CDR2 is YYREEE (reference sequence). Trimming cost V 0 bases and J 1 base; bases outside gene matches: 6. The CDR3 DNA reads as TGTGCCAGCAGCTTGGAACTAGCGGGGGGCCTAGGCACAGATACGCAGTATTTT. Its protein product is CASSLELAGGLGTDTQYF.

The rearrangement joins TRBV12-3 or TRBV12-4 to TRBJ1-4; unclear D gene. CDR3 length: 12 residues. Trimming shortened V by 2 bases and J by 6 bases, and 4 bases separated the two germline ends. The CDR3 coding sequence is TGTGCCAGCAGTTTATCAGATGAAAAACTGTTTTTT. Amino acid sequence: CASSLSDEKLFF.

The chain carries TRBV2 and TRBJ2-1; D call uncertain. The V gene's germline CDR1 is SNHLY and CDR2 FYNNEI. V shed 6 bases and J shed 8 bases, with 8 bases lying between them. The CDR3 length is 11 residues. DNA of the CDR3: TGTGCCAGCAGGGCGGCAGATGAGCAGTTCTTC. It yields the protein CASRAADEQFF.

V gene TRBV5-1 combines with J gene TRBJ1-1, with TRBD1 matching 7 bases. The V gene's germline CDR1 is SGHRS and CDR2 YFSETQ. The J segment lost 0 bases and the V segment lost 7 bases, leaving 3 bases of the junction unmatched. This CDR3 spans 13 amino acids. The CDR3 here is CASQQGMNTEAFF. As DNA, the CDR3 is TGCGCCAGCCAACAGGGGATGAACACTGAAGCTTTCTTT.

V is TRBV9 and J is TRBJ1-2; weak D call: TRBD1 (5 bases). CDR1 is SGDLS and CDR2 is YYNGEE in the germline V gene. CDR3 length: 15 residues. V was cut by 4 bases and J by 3 bases, with 16 bases left in between. CDR3 nucleotides: TGTGCCAGCAGCCTCTGGGCCACGGGGGACTATGGCTACACCTTC. Its translation: CASSLWATGDYGYTF.

This chain connects TRBV12-3 or TRBV12-4 to TRBJ1-5, with D maybe TRBD1 (5 bases). V lost 6 bases and J lost 5, with 8 bases in between. This CDR3 is built from 12 residues. CDR3 in amino acids: CASSLQDQPQHF. The CDR3, as DNA: TGTGCCAGCAGCCTACAGGATCAGCCCCAGCATTTT.

The chain recombines TRBV7-2 with TRBJ1-1; the match to TRBD1 covers 7 bases. CDR1 is SGHTA and CDR2 is FQGNSA in the germline V gene. With 5 bases clipped from V and 3 bases from J, the junction kept 9 bases outside the gene matches. This CDR3 contains 15 residues. CDR3 DNA: TGTGCCAGCAGCCTAGGAGGGGGCGCGGACACTGAAGCTTTCTTT. This codes for CASSLGGGADTEAFF.

The rearrangement uses TRBV9 and TRBJ1-1, with unresolved D. V was pared by 2 bases and J by 5 bases, with 16 bases between. The V gene's germline CDR1 is SGDLS and CDR2 YYNGEE. This CDR3 is built from 15 residues. The CDR3 region has the DNA TGTGCCAGCAGCGTCCAGTCAAATGGAGAAACTGAAGCTTTCTTT. Its protein is CASSVQSNGETEAFF.

The chain joins TRBV7-3 to TRBJ1-3; possibly TRBD1 for D (5 bases). Germline-derived CDR1 and CDR2 are SGHTA and FQGTGA. The CDR3 extends over 14 amino acids. V lost 5 bases to trimming and J lost 6 bases, with 14 bases between them. In DNA, the CDR3 is TGTGCCAGCAGCCCCGGGGGATCCCAAAACACCATATATTTT. Its translation is CASSPGGSQNTIYF. Variable domain in full (rest from reference TRBV7-3 and TRBJ1-3): GAGVSQTPSNKVTEKGKYVELRCDPISGHTALYWYRQSLGQGPEFLIYFQGTGAADDSGLPNDRFFAVRPEGSVSTLKIQRTERGDSAVYLCASSPGGSQNTIYFGEGSWLTVV.

The chain has TRBV7-9 and TRBJ2-5; possibly TRBD1 for D (5 bases). The germline V gene encodes CDR1 SEHNR and CDR2 FQNEAQ (reference sequence). Deletions cut 4 bases from V and 2 bases from J, with 14 bases between. The CDR3 totals 15 residues. DNA for the CDR3: TGTGCCAGCAGCTCGTCGGACACAAATCAAGAGACCCAGTACTTC. Translation: CASSSSDTNQETQYF.

The V gene is TRBV11-1, the J gene TRBJ1-1, with D unresolved. The germline CDR1 and CDR2 sequences are SGHAT and FQDESV (reference sequence). Trimming took 2 bases from V and 6 from J, leaving 19 bases between them. This CDR3 is built from 16 residues. The DNA of the CDR3 is TGTGCCAGCAGCTTATATAAGGTCGGGTCCAAGGCTGAAGCTTTCTTT. Translated, it gives CASSLYKVGSKAEAFF.

V and J are TRBV6-2 or TRBV6-3 and TRBJ1-1, with D perhaps matching TRBD1 (6 bases). Germline CDR1 is MNHEY and CDR2 is SVGEGT. This CDR3 is built from 13 residues. Trimming stripped 6 bases from V and 3 bases from J, with 11 bases between. CDR3 region: CASSPNRDTEAFF. CDR3 sequence (DNA): TGTGCCAGCAGCCCTAACAGGGACACTGAAGCTTTCTTT.